The following is a TCR beta chain sequence with its context. Its antigen remains unidentified. A read error may be the cause here, since a much bigger clone is one base away. Germline loops: CDR1 MNHEY, CDR2 SVGEGT. This CDR3 is 14 amino acids long. The data were taken from a study of tumor-infiltrating lymphocytes in primary liver carcinoma. Whole-study context: These were node-negative, non-metastatic T1-T3 tumors of roughly 4 to 10 cm.

Whole-study results and caveats: Just about 7-24% of leading clones were found in every one of five regions.

Extraction of RNA together with DNA used about 18-31 mg of unsorted bulk tissue. TCR beta cDNA came from 400 to 500 ng total RNA, primed with a constant-region primer. Modified slightly, ARM-PCR produced TCR beta libraries over three nested multiplex PCR rounds. The study ran its first two PCR rounds for approximately 11 cycles each, using TRBV1-TRBV30 forward primers and a C-beta reverse primer. TCRdb passed the multiplex PCR reads through MiXCR, listing each CDR3 protein once. The sample has approximately 110,000 distinct CDR3 sequences; about 59% are singletons. Material for sequencing was liver tumor tissue from sampling region 1. Subset given: tumor region T1, superior pole. The sequence was collected from a woman between 55 and 75 years old with primary liver carcinoma and hepatitis B virus infection. The rearrangement joins TRBV6-2 or TRBV6-3 to TRBJ1-2, with D perhaps matching TRBD1 (5 bases). CDR3 bases: TGTACCAGCAGCCCCCCGGGGCACGGGTATGGCTACACCTTC. Its protein product is CTSSPPGHGYGYTF.